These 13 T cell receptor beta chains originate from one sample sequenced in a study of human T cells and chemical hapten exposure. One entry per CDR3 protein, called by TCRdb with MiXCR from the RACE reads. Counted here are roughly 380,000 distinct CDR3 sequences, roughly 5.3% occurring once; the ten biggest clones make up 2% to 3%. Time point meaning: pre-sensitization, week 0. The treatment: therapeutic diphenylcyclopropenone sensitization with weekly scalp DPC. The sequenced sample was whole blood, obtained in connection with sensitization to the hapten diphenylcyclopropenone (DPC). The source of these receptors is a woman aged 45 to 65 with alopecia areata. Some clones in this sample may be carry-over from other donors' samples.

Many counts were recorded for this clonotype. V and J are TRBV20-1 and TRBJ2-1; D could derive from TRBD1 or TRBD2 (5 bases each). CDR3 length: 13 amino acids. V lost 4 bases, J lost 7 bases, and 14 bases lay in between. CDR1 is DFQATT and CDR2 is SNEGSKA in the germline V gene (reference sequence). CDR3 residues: CSANTGTWNEQFF. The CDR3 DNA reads TGCAGTGCTAATACCGGGACGTGGAATGAGCAGTTCTTC.

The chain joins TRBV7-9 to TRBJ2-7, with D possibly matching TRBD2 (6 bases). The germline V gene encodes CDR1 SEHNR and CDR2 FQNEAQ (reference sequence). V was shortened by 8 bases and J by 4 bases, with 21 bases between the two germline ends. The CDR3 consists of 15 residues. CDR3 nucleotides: TGTGCCAGCGGTCGGGGCCGGACGGAGGGTTACGAGCAGTACTTC. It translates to CASGRGRTEGYEQYF.

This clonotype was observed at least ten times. CDR3 sequence reads: CSAPRVLNTGNTIYF. As DNA, the CDR3 is TGCAGTGCTCCAAGGGTACTCAACACTGGAAACACCATATATTTT. The V and J genes are TRBV20-1 and TRBJ1-3; D ambiguous. The germline V and J ends were trimmed by 5 bases and 2 bases, with 16 bases remaining between them. The CDR3 covers 15 residues. Germline V gene data show CDR1 as DFQATT and CDR2 as SNEGSKA (reference sequence).

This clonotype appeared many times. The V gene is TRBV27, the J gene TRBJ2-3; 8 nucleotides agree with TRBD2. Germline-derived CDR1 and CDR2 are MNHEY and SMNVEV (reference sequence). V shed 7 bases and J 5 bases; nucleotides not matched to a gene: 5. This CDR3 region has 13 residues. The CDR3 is CASTAGGLDTQYF. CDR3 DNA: TGTGCCAGCACGGCGGGAGGTCTAGATACGCAGTATTTT.

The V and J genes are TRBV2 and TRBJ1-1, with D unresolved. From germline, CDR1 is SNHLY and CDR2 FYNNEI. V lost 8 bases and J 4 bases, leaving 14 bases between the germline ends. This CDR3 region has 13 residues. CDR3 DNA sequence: TGTGCCAGCCTGGGCGGTGTTAGCACTGAAGCTTTCTTT. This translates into CASLGGVSTEAFF.

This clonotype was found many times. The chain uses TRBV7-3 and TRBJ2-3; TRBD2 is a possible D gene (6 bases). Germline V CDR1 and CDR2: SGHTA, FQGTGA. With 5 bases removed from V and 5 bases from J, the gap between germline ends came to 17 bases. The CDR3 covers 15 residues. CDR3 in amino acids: CASSQIGGPGDTQYF. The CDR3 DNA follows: TGTGCCAGCAGCCAGATAGGAGGGCCGGGAGATACGCAGTATTTT.

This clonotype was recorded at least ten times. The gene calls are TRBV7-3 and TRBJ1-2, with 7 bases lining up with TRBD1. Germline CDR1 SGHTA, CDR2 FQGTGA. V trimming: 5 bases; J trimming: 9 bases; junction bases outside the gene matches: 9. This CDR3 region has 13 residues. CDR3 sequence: CASSRGQRERYTF. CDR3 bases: TGTGCCAGCAGCCGGGGACAGAGGGAGCGCTACACCTTC. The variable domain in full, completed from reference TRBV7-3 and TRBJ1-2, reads GAGVSQTPSNKVTEKGKYVELRCDPISGHTALYWYRQSLGQGPEFLIYFQGTGAADDSGLPNDRFFAVRPEGSVSTLKIQRTERGDSAVYLCASSRGQRERYTFGSGTRLTVV.

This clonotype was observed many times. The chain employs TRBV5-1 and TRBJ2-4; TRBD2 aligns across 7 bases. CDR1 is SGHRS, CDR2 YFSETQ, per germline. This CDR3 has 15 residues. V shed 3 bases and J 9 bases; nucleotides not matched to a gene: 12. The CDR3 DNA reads TGCGCCAGCAGCTCCCCCGGACTAGGGGAAAGCATTCAGTACTTC. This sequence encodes CASSSPGLGESIQYF.

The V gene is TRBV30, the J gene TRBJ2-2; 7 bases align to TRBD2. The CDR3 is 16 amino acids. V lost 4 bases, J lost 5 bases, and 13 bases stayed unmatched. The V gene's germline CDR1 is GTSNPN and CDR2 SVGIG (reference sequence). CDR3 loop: CAWKSGGRLRTGELFF. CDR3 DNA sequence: TGTGCCTGGAAGTCTGGCGGGAGACTTCGGACCGGGGAGCTGTTTTTT.

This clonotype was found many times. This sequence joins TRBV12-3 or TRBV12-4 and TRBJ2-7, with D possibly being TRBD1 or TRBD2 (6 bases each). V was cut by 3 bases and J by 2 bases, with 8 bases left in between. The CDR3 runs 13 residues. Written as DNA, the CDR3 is TGTGCCAGCAGTTTTGGGGGGCCCTACGAGCAGTACTTC. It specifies CASSFGGPYEQYF.

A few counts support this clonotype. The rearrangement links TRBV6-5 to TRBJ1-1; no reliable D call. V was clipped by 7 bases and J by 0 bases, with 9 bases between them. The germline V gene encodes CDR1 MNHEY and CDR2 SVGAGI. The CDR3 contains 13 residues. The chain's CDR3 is CASKLAVNTEAFF. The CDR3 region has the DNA TGTGCCAGCAAGTTGGCCGTGAACACTGAAGCTTTCTTT.

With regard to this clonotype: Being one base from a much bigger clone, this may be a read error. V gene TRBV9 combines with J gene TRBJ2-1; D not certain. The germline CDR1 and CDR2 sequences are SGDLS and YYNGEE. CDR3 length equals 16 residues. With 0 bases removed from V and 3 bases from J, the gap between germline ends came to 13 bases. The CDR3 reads CASSVVAACGYNEQFF. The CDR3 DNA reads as TGTGCCAGCAGCGTAGTGGCCGCTTGCGGCTACAATGAGCAGTTCTTC.

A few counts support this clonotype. CDR3 in DNA: TGCAGTGCTAGAGAGGCGCGTAGCAATCAGCCCCAGCATTTT. Translated: CSAREARSNQPQHF. This chain connects TRBV20-1 to TRBJ1-5; no clear D. The CDR3 runs 14 residues. CDR1 DFQATT and CDR2 SNEGSKA come from the germline V gene (reference sequence). The V end was cut by 0 bases, the J end by 0 bases, with 6 bases between.